The sequence of this T cell receptor beta chain was determined in a study of PD-1 blockade in classical Hodgkin lymphoma. Time point denoted: cycle 4 day 1 (C4D1), after around six weeks of nivolumab. Brentuximab vedotin exposure varied among the patients, all of whom had relapsed after autologous stem cell transplantation. Relapsed/refractory classical Hodgkin lymphoma patients had complete, partial or progressive responses. Study-level findings and limits: Compared with healthy donors, newly diagnosed patients reportedly showed lower baseline TCR diversity.

This clone has just one count. Its antigen is not identified. TCRdb's copy holds only in-frame clones and misses some; the assay was immunoSEQ multiplex PCR. Found here are around 93,000 clones, more than 70% of them singletons; the top ten hold about 9.4%. The sequence was obtained from a human donor with classical Hodgkin lymphoma. The starting material was peripheral blood mononuclear cells (PBMCs), obtained before the fourth cycle of nivolumab.

The CDR3 protein is CASSLRQIQDEQFF. The CDR3 nucleotides read TGTGCCAGCAGCTTACGGCAGATCCAGGATGAGCAGTTCTTC. The V and J genes are TRBV7-8 and TRBJ2-1; D gene ambiguous. Trimming shortened V by 2 bases and J by 8 bases, and 13 bases separated the two germline ends. This CDR3 contains 14 residues. Per the germline V gene, CDR1 is SGHVS and CDR2 is FQNEAQ.